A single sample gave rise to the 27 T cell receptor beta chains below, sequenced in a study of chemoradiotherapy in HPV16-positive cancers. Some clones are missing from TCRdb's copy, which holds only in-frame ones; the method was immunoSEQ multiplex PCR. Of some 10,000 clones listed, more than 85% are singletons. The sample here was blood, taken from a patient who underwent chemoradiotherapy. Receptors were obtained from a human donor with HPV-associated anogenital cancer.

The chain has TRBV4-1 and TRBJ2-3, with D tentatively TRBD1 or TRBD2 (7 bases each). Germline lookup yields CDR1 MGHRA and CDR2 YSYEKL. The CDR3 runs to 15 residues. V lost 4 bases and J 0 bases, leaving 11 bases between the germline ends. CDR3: CASSPRGGSTDTQYF. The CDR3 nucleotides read TGCGCCAGCAGCCCCAGGGGGGGCAGCACAGATACGCAGTATTTT.

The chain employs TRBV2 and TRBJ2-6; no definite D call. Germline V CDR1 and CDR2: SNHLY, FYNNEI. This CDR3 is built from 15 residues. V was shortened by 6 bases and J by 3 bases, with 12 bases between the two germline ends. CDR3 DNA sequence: TGTGCCAGCAGAAGGATTTCGGGTGGGGCCAACGTCCTGACTTTC. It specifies CASRRISGGANVLTF.

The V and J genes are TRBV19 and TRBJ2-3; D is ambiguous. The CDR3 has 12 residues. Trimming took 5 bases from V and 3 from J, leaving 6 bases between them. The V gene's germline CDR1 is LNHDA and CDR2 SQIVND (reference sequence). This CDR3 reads CASSPQTDTQYF. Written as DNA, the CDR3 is TGTGCCAGTAGTCCTCAGACAGATACGCAGTATTTT.

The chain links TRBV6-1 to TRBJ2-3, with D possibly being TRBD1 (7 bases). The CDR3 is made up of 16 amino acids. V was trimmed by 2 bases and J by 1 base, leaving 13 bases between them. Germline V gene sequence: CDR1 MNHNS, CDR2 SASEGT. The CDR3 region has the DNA TGTGCCAGCAGTGAACAGGGGGGAGCTGGCACAGATACGCAGTATTTT. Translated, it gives CASSEQGGAGTDTQYF.

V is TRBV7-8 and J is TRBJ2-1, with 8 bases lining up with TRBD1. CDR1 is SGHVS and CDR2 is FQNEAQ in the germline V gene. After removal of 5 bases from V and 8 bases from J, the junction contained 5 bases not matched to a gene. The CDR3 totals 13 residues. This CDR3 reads CASSLRTGYEQFF. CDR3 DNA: TGTGCCAGCAGCCTTCGGACAGGGTATGAGCAGTTCTTC.

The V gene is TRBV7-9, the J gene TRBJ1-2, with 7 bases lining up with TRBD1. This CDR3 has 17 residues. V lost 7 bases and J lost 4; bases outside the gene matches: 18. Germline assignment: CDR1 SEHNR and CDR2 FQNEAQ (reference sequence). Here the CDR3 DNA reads TGTGCCAGCACGCATCCTTTGCGAATAGGGGGCGGCTATGGCTACACCTTC. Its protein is CASTHPLRIGGGYGYTF.

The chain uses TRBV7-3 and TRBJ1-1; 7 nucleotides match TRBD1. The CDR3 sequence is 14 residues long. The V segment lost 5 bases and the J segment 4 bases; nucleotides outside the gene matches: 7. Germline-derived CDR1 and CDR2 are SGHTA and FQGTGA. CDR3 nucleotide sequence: TGTGCCAGCAGCCCGGAGGGGGCGAGCACTGAAGCTTTCTTT. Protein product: CASSPEGASTEAFF.

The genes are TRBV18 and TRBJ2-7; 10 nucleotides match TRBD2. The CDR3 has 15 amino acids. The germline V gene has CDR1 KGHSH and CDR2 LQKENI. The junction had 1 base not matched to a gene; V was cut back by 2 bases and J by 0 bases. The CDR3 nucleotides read TGTGCCAGCTCACCATGGACTAGCGGCTCCTACGAGCAGTACTTC. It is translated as CASSPWTSGSYEQYF.

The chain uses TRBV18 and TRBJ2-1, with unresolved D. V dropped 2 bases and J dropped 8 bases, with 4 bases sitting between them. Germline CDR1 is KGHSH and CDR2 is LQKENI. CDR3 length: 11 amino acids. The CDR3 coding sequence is TGTGCCAGCTCACCAAGCGATGAGCAGTTCTTC. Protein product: CASSPSDEQFF.

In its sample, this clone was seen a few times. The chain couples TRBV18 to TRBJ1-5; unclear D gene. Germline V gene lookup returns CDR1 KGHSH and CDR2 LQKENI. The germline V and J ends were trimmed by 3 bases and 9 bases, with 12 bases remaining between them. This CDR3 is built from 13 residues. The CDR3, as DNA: TGTGCCAGCTCACCTTCCAACGGTGGGCCCCAGCATTTT. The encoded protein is CASSPSNGGPQHF.

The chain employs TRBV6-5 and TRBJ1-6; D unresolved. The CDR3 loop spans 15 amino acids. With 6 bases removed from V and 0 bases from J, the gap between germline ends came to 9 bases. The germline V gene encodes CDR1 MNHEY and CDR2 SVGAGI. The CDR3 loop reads CASRLGISYNSPLHF. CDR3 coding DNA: TGTGCCAGCAGACTAGGGATCTCCTATAATTCACCCCTCCACTTT.

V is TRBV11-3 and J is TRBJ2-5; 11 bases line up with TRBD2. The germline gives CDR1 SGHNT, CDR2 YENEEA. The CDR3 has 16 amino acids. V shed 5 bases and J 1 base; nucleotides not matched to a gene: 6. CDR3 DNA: TGTGCCAGCAGCCCAGGCGGGACTAGCGGCCAAGAGACCCAGTACTTC. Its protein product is CASSPGGTSGQETQYF.

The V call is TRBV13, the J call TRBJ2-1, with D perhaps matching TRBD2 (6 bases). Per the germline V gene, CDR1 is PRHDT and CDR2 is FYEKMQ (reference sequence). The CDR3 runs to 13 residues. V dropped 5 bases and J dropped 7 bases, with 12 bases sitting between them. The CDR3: CASSPRDWNEQFF. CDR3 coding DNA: TGTGCCAGCAGCCCGAGGGACTGGAATGAGCAGTTCTTC. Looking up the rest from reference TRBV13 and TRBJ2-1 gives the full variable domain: AAGVIQSPRHLIKEKRETATLKCYPIPRHDTVYWYQQGPGQDPQFLISFYEKMQSDKGSIPDRFSAQQFSDYHSELNMSSLELGDSALYFCASSPRDWNEQFFGPGTRLTVL.

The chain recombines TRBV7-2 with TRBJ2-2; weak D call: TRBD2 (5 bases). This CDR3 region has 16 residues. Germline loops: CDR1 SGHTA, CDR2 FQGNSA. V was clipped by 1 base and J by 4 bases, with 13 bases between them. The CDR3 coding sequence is TGTGCCAGCAGCTTAGAGCGGCTAGCCTTCACCGGGGAGCTGTTTTTT. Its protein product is CASSLERLAFTGELFF.

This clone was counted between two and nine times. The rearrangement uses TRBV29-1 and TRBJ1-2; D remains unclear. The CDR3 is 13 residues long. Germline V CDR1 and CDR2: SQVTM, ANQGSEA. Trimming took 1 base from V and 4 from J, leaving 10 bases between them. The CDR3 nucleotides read TGCAGCGTTGAAGGGACGGACTTCTATGGCTACACCTTC. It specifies CSVEGTDFYGYTF. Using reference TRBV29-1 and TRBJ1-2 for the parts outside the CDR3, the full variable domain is SAVISQKPSRDICQRGTSLTIQCQVDSQVTMMFWYRQQPGQSLTLIATANQGSEATYESGFVIDKFPISRPNLTFSTLTVSNMSPEDSSIYLCSVEGTDFYGYTFGSGTRLTVV.

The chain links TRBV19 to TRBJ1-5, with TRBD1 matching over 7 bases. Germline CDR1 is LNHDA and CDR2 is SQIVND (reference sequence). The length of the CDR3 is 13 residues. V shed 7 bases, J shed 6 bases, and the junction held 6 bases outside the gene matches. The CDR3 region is CASKDREGQPQHF. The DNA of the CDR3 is TGTGCCAGTAAAGACAGGGAGGGTCAGCCCCAGCATTTT.

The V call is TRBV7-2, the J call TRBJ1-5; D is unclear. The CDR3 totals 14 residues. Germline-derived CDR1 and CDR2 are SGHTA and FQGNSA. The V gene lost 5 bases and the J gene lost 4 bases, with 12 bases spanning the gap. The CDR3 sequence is CASSEALRNQPQHF. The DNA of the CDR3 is TGTGCCAGCAGCGAAGCTCTCAGAAATCAGCCCCAGCATTTT.

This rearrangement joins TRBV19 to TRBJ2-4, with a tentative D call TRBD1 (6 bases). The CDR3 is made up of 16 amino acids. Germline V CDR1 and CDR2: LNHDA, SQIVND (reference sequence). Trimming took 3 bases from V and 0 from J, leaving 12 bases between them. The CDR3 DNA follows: TGTGCCAGTAGTATGTCAGGGGCCCTAGCCAAAAACATTCAGTACTTC. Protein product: CASSMSGALAKNIQYF.

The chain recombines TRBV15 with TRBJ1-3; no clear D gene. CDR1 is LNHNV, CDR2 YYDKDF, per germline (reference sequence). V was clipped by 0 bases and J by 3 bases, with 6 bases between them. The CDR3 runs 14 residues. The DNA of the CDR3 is TGTGCCACCAGCAGAGAGGCGTATGGAAACACCATATATTTT. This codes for CATSREAYGNTIYF.

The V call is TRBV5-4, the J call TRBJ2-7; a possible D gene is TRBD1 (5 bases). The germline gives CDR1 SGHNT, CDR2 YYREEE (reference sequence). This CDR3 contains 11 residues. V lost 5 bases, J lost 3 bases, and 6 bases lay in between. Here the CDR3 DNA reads TGTGCCAGCAGTGACAGCTACGAGCAGTACTTC. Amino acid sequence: CASSDSYEQYF.

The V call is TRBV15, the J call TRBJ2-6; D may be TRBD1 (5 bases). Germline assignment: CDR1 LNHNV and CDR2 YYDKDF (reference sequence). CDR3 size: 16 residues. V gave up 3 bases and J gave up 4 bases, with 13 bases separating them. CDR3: CATSSWVGPGANVLTF. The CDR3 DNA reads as TGTGCCACCAGCAGCTGGGTGGGGCCCGGGGCCAACGTCCTGACTTTC.

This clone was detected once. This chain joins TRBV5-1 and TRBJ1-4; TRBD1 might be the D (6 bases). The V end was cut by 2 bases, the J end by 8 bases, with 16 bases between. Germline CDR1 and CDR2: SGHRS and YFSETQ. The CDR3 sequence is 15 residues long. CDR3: CASSFGAQGDEKLFF. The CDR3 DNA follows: TGCGCCAGCAGCTTTGGCGCACAGGGCGACGAAAAACTGTTTTTT. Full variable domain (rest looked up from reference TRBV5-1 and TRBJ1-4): KAGVTQTPRYLIKTRGQQVTLSCSPISGHRSVSWYQQTPGQGLQFLFEYFSETQRNKGNFPGRFSGRQFSNSRSEMNVSTLELGDSALYLCASSFGAQGDEKLFFGSGTQLSVL.

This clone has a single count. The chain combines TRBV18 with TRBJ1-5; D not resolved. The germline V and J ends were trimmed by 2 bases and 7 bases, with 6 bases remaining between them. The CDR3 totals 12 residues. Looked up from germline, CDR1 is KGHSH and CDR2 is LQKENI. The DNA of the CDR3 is TGTGCCAGCTCACCAAGCGCGCAGCCCCAGCATTTT. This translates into CASSPSAQPQHF.

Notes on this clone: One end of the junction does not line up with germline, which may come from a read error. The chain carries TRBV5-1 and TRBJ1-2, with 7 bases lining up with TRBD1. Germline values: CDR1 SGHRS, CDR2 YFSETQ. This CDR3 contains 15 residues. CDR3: CASSLGTDRVTNRYF. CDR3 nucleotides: TGCGCCAGCAGCTTAGGAACCGACAGGGTCACCAACCGATACTTC.

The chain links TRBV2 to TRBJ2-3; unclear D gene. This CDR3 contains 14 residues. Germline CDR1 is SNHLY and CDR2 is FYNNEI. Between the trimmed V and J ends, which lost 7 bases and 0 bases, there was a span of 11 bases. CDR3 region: CASTPRVSTDTQYF. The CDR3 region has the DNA TGTGCCAGCACCCCACGAGTTAGCACAGATACGCAGTATTTT. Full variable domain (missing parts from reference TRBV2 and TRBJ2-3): EPEVTQTPSHQVTQMGQEVILRCVPISNHLYFYWYRQILGQKVEFLVSFYNNEISEKSEIFDDQFSVERPDGSNFTLKIRSTKLEDSAMYFCASTPRVSTDTQYFGPGTRLTVL.

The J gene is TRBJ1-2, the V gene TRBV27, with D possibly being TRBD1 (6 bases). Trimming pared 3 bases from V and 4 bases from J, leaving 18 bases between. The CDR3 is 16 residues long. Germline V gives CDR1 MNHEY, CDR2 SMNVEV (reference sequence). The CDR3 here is CASSFYRDPTGYGYTF. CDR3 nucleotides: TGTGCCAGCAGTTTTTACAGGGACCCGACTGGCTATGGCTACACCTTC.

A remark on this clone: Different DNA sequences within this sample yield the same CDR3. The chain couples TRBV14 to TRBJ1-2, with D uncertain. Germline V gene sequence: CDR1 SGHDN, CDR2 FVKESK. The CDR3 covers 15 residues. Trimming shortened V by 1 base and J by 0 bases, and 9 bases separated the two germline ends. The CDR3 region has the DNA TGTGCCAGCAGCCAAGGATGGCGGTCTAACTATGGCTACACCTTC. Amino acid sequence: CASSQGWRSNYGYTF.